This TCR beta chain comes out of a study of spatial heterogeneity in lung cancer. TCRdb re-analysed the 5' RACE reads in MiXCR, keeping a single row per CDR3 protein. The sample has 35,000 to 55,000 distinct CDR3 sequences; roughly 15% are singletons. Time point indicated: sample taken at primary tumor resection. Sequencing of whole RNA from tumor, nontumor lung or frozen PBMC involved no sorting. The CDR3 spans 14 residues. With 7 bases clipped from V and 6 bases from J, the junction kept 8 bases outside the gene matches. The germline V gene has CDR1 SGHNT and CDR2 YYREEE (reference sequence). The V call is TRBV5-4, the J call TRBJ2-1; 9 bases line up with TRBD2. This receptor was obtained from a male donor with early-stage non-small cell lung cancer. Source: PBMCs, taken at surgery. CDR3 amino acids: CASSRASGTNEQFF. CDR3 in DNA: TGTGCCAGCTCCAGGGCTAGCGGGACCAATGAGCAGTTCTTC.